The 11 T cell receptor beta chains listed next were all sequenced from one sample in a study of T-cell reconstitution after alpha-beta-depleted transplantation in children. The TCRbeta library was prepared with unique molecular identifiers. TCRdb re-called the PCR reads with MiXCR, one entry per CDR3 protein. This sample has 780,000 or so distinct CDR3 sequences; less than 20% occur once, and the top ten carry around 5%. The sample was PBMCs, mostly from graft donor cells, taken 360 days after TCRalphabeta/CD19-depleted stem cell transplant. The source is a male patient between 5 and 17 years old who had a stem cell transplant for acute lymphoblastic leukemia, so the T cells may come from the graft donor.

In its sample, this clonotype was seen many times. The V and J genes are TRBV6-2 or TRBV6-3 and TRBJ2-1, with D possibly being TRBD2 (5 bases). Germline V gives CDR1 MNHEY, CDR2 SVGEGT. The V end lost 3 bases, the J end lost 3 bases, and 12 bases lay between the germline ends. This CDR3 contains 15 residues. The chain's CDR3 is CASSYGGGDYNEQFF. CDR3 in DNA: TGTGCCAGCAGTTATGGTGGAGGTGACTACAATGAGCAGTTCTTC.

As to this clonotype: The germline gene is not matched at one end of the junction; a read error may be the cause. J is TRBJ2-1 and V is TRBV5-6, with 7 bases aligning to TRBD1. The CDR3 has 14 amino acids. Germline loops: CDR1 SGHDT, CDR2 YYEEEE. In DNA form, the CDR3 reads TGTGCCAGCGGCTTGGTATTAGGGGGCGGAGGGCAGTTCTTC. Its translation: CASGLVLGGGGQFF.

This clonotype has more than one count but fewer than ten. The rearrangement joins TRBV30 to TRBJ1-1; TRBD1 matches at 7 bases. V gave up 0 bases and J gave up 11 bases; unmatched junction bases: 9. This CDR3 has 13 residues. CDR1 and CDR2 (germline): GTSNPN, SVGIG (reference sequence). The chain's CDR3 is CAWSVQGPLGAFF. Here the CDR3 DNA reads TGTGCCTGGAGTGTACAGGGGCCCCTGGGGGCTTTCTTT.

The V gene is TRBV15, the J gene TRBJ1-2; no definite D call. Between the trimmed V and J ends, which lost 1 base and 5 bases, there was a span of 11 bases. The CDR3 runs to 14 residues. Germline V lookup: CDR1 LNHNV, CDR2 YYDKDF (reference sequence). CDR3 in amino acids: CATSRVAETYGYTF. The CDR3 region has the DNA TGTGCCACCAGCAGAGTTGCGGAGACTTATGGCTACACCTTC.

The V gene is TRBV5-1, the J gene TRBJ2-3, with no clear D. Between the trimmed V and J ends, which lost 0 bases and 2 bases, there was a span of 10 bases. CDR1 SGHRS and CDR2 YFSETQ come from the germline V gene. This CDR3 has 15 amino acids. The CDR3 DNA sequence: TGCGCCAGCAGCTTGGGGACCATACCCACAGATACGCAGTATTTT. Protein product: CASSLGTIPTDTQYF.

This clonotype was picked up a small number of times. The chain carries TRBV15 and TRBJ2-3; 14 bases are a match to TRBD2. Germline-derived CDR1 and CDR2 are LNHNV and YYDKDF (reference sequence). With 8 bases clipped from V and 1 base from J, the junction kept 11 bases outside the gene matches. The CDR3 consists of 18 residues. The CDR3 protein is CATGPGLAGEGGTDTQYF. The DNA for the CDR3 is TGTGCCACCGGTCCGGGACTAGCGGGAGAGGGAGGCACAGATACGCAGTATTTT.

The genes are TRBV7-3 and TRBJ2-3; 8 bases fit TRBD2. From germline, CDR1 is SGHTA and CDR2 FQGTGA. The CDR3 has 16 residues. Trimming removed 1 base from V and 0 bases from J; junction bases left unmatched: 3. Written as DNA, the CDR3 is TGTGCCAGCAGCTTAAAAGGACTAGCTAGCACAGATACGCAGTATTTT. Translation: CASSLKGLASTDTQYF.

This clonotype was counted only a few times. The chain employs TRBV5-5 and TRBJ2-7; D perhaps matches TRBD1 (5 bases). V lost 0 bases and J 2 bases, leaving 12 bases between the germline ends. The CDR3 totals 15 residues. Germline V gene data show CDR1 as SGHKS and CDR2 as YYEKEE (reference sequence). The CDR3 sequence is CASSLVQGEPYEQYF. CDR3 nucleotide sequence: TGTGCCAGCAGCTTGGTCCAGGGCGAGCCCTACGAGCAGTACTTC.

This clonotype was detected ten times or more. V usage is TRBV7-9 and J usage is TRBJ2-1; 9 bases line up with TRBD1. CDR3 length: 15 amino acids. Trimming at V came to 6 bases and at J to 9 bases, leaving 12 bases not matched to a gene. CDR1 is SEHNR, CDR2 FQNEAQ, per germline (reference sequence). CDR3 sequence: CASSSGQGFFVEQFF. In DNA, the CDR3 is TGTGCCAGCAGTTCGGGACAGGGTTTTTTTGTTGAGCAGTTCTTC.

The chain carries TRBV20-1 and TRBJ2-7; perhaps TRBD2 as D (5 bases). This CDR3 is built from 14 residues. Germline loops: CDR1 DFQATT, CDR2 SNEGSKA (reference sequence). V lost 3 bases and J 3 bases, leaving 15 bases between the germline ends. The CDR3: CSARARGIYYEQYF. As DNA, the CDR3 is TGCAGTGCTAGGGCGAGAGGGATTTACTACGAGCAGTACTTC.

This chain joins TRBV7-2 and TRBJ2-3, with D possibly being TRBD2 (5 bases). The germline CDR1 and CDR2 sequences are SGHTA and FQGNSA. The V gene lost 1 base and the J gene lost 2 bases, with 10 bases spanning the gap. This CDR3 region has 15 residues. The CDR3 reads CASSLVLRDTDTQYF. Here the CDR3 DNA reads TGTGCCAGCAGCTTAGTACTTCGGGACACAGATACGCAGTATTTT.